This entry concerns a single T cell receptor beta chain. This table comes from immunoSEQ multiplex PCR, and its TCRdb copy is limited to in-frame clones, with some not included. The table shows tens of thousands of clones, with about 86% occurring only once. This sample is part of a study of blood T cell repertoires in COVID-19. Turning to the study itself: From T cells, B-cell-depleted T cells, or PBMCs came the material, which was cDNA or gDNA.

V gave up 4 bases and J gave up 4 bases; unmatched junction bases: 9. CDR3 length: 14 residues. Germline V gene sequence: CDR1 SQVTM, CDR2 ANQGSEA. The sample taken for sequencing was peripheral blood. The origin of this receptor is an elderly woman in a cohort sampled during active or convalescent COVID-19. This chain joins TRBV29-1 and TRBJ1-2; 7 bases match TRBD1. CDR3: CSVVPQGGFYGYTF. CDR3 nucleotide sequence: TGCAGCGTTGTCCCTCAGGGGGGCTTCTATGGCTACACCTTC.